This TCR beta chain was observed in a study of blood T cell repertoires in COVID-19. About the study: Researchers got acute and convalescent COVID-19 samples from the United States, Italy and Spain. From T cells, B-cell-depleted T cells, or PBMCs came the material, which was cDNA or gDNA.

Original data processing: Quantification of nucleated cells was approximated via reference gene primer amplification. The repertoire was sequenced with immunoSEQ multiplex PCR; TCRdb's copy has only in-frame clones and lacks some. V, J and clone size are taken as reported in that table, and D and trimming were inferred from the DNA itself. The sample lists about 55,000 clones; roughly 90% were seen once. Germline loops: CDR1 MNHEY, CDR2 SVGAGI. Between the trimmed V and J ends, which lost 0 bases and 9 bases, there was a span of 21 bases. The CDR3 spans 16 residues. The J gene is TRBJ2-7, the V gene TRBV6-5, with D perhaps TRBD1 (6 bases). Specimen: peripheral blood. The sequence was collected from a man between 60 and 75 years old with active COVID-19. CDR3 sequence reads: CASSYSAGENLNGQYF. Written as DNA, the CDR3 is TGTGCCAGCAGTTACTCTGCAGGGGAAAATTTGAACGGGCAGTACTTC.